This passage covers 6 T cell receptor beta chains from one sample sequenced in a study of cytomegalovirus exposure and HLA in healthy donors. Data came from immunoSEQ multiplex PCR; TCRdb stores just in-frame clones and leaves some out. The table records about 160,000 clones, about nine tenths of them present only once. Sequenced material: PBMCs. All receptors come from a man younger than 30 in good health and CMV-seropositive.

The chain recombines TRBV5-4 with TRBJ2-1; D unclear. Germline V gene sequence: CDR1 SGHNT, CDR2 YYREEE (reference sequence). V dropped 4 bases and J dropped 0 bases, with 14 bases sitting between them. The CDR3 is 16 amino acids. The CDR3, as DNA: TGTGCCAGCAGCCCGGCGGCGATGGCCTCCTACAATGAGCAGTTCTTC. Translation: CASSPAAMASYNEQFF. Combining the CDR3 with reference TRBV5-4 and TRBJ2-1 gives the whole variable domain ETGVTQSPTHLIKTRGQQVTLRCSSQSGHNTVSWYQQALGQGPQFIFQYYREEENGRGNFPPRFSGLQFPNYSSELNVNALELDDSALYLCASSPAAMASYNEQFFGPGTRLTVL.

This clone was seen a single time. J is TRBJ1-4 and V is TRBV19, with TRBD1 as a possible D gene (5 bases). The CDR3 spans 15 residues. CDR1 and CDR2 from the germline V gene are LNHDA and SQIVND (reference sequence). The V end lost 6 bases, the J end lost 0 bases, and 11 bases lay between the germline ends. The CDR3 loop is CASRAWTTTNEKLFF. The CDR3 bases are TGTGCCAGTAGGGCCTGGACAACAACTAATGAAAAACTGTTTTTT. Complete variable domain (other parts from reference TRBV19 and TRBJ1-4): DGGITQSPKYLFRKEGQNVTLSCEQNLNHDAMYWYRQDPGQGLRLIYYSQIVNDFQKGDIAEGYSVSREKKESFPLTVTSAQKNPTAFYLCASRAWTTTNEKLFFGSGTQLSVL.

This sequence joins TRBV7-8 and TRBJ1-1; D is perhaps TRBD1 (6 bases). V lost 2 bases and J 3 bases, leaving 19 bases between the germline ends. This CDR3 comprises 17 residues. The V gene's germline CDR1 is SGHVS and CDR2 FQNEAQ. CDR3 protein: CASSLRWGGRDYTEAFF. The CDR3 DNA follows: TGTGCCAGCAGCTTAAGGTGGGGGGGCCGAGATTACACTGAAGCTTTCTTT.

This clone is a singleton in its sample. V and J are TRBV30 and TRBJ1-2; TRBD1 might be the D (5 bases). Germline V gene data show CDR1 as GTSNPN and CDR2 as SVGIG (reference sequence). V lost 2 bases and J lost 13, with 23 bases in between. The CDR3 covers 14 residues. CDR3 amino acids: CAWSSIKTGVWFTF. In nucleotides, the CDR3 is TGTGCCTGGAGTTCCATTAAAACAGGAGTCTGGTTCACCTTC.

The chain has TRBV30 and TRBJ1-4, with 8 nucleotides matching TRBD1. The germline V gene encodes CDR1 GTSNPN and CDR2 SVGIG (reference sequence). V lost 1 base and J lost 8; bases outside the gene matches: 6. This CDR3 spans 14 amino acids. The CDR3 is CAWSGTGCREKLFF. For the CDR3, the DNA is TGTGCCTGGAGTGGGACAGGGTGTCGGGAAAAACTGTTTTTT.

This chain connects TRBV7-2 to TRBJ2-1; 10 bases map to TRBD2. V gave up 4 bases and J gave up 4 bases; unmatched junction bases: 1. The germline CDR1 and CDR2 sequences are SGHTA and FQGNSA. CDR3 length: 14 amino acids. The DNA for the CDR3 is TGTGCCAGCAGCTGGACTAGCGGTTACAATGAGCAGTTCTTC. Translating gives CASSWTSGYNEQFF.